The 7 T cell receptor beta chains reported below all come from one sample, sequenced in a study of Ad26.COV2.S vaccination and SARS-CoV-2 variants (dated by TCRdb to the early 2020s). The treatment or condition label, as the study defines it: about 20 received Ad26.COV2.S at low or high dose, single or two shots; several received placebo; per-sample allocation not given. For vaccine and placebo recipients, the sequenced repertoires came from samples collected on day 63 after the first injection. Libraries were constructed by the immunoSEQ multiplex PCR assay. Entries here come from immuneACCESS through TCRdb and include only in-frame sequences with V and J called. Some clones fail to appear in such tables; in the studies checked, an unresolved V gene covers under half of the shortfall, and the cause of the remainder is unknown. The sample table lists about 500,000 clones, roughly nine tenths of them with a count of one. The ten largest clones capture 1.7% of the sample.

The material was peripheral blood, obtained in a trial of Ad26.COV2.S vaccine versus placebo. Receptors originate from a person aged 18-60 years who received the Ad26.COV2.S COVID-19 vaccine or a placebo.

The V gene is TRBV5-1, the J gene TRBJ2-5; 7 bases align to TRBD1. Germline V gives CDR1 SGHRS, CDR2 YFSETQ. This CDR3 contains 14 residues. The V segment lost 4 bases and the J segment 3 bases; nucleotides outside the gene matches: 6. In DNA, the CDR3 is TGCGCCAGCAGCGAGGGACAGCCGAAAGAGACCCAGTACTTC. The encoded protein is CASSEGQPKETQYF.

For this clone: Other nucleotide sequences from this sample produce the same CDR3. The V call is TRBV12-5, the J call TRBJ2-2; maybe TRBD1 (5 bases). Trimming removed 6 bases from V and 5 bases from J, with 10 bases in between. CDR3 length: 13 residues. Germline CDR1 and CDR2: LGHNT and FRNRAP. The CDR3, as DNA: TGTGCTAGTGGGCCCCAGGGAACCGGGGAGCTGTTTTTT. This encodes CASGPQGTGELFF.

The chain joins TRBV24-1 to TRBJ1-2; D is undetermined. CDR1 is KGHDR, CDR2 SFDVKD, per germline. The CDR3 sequence is 15 residues long. With 1 base removed from V and 10 bases from J, the gap between germline ends came to 18 bases. CDR3 sequence: CATSDFETPSSHYTF. CDR3 DNA sequence: TGTGCCACCAGTGATTTCGAGACACCATCGAGTCACTACACCTTC.

The CDR3: CASSVDTGRAAFF. CDR3 nucleotides: TGTGCCAGCAGCGTAGATACAGGGAGAGCAGCTTTCTTT. J is TRBJ1-1 and V is TRBV9; D might be TRBD1 (6 bases). The CDR3 has 13 residues. The V and J ends lost 0 bases and 10 bases respectively, with 13 bases between them. Germline assignment: CDR1 SGDLS and CDR2 YYNGEE. Full variable domain (missing parts from reference TRBV9 and TRBJ1-1): DSGVTQTPKHLITATGQRVTLRCSPRSGDLSVYWYQQSLDQGLQFLIQYYNGEERAKGNILERFSAQQFPDLHSELNLSSLELGDSALYFCASSVDTGRAAFFGQGTRLTVV.

CDR3 in DNA: TGTGCCAGCAGCTTAGAGGTGCGGGGGGGTAATGAGCAGTTCTTC. It translates to CASSLEVRGGNEQFF. This chain joins TRBV7-6 and TRBJ2-1; TRBD2 matches at 9 bases. Unmatched junction bases numbered 5, after V lost 1 base and J lost 7 bases. The CDR3 loop spans 15 amino acids. Germline values: CDR1 SGHVS, CDR2 FNYEAQ.

Remarks on this clone: The sample holds other DNA sequences that translate to the same CDR3. V usage is TRBV5-4 and J usage is TRBJ2-3; 12 positions agree with TRBD2. Germline lookup yields CDR1 SGHNT and CDR2 YYREEE (reference sequence). The CDR3 runs 16 residues. With V trimmed by 1 base and J by 6 bases, 6 bases remained unmatched. The CDR3 sequence is CASSLLLAGGSDTQYF. CDR3 DNA: TGTGCCAGCAGCTTGTTACTAGCGGGAGGCTCGGATACGCAGTATTTT.

This sequence joins TRBV6-5 and TRBJ2-3; TRBD1 agrees at 9 bases. The length of the CDR3 is 15 residues. Germline V gene lookup returns CDR1 MNHEY and CDR2 SVGAGI. The V segment lost 5 bases and the J segment 4 bases; nucleotides outside the gene matches: 7. The CDR3 bases are TGTGCCAGCAGTATCGGGACAGGGCGGGCAGATACGCAGTATTTT. Amino acids: CASSIGTGRADTQYF.